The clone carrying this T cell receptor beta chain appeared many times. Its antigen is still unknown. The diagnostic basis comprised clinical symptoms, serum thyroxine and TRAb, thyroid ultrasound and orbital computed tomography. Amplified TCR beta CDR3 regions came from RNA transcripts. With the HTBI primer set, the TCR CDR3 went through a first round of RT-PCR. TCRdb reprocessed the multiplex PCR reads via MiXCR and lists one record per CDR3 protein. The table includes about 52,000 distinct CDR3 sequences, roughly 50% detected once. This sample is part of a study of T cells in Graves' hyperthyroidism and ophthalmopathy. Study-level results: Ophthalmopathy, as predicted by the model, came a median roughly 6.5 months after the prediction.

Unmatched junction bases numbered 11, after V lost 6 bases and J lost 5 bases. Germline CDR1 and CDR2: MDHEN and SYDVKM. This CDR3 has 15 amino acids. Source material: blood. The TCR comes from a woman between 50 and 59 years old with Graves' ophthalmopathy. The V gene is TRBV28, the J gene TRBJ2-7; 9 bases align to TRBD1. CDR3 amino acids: CASRVGGDRVNEQYF. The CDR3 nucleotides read TGTGCCAGCAGAGTCGGCGGGGACAGGGTGAACGAGCAGTACTTC.